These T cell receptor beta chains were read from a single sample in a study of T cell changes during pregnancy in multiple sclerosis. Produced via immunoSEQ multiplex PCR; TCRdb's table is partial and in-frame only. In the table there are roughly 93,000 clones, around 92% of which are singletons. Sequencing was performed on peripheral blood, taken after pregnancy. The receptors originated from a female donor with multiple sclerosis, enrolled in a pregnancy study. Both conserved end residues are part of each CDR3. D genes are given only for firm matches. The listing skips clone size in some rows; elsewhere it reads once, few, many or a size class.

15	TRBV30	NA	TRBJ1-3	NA	CAWSLQGLGGNTIYF	TGTGCCTGGAGCCTTCAGGGGCTCGGTGGAAACACCATATATTTT
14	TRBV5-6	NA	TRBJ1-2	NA	CASAKGNPSSGYTF	TGTGCCAGCGCCAAAGGGAACCCCTCTAGCGGCTACACCTTC
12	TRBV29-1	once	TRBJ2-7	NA	CSAAPGAYEQYF	TGCAGCGCCGCTCCAGGTGCCTACGAGCAGTACTTC
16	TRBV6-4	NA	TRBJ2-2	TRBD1	CATLTGDPTNTGELFF	TGTGCCACCCTTACAGGGGACCCGACGAACACCGGGGAGCTGTTTTTT
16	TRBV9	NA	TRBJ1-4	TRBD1	CASSSGQVATNEKLFF	TGTGCCAGCAGCTCAGGACAGGTCGCAACTAATGAAAAACTGTTTTTT
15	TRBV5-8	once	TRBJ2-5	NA	CASSLGLARSGEQYF	TGTGCCAGCAGCTTGGGGTTAGCTCGCTCGGGGGAGCAGTACTTC
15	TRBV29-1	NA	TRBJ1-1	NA	CSVGPGQTRATEAFF	TGCAGCGTTGGACCTGGACAGACAAGGGCCACTGAAGCTTTCTTT
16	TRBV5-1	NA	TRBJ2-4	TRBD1	CASSLAKEGAGNIQYF	TGCGCCAGCAGCTTGGCCAAAGAGGGGGCAGGAAACATTCAGTACTTC
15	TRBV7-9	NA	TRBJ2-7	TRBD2	CASRRTSGRSDEQYF	TGTGCCAGCAGAAGGACTAGCGGGAGGTCGGACGAGCAGTACTTC
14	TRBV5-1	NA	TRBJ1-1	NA	CASYQGQTNTEAFF	TGCGCCAGCTATCAAGGACAGACTAACACTGAAGCTTTCTTT
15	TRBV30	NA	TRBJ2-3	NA	CAWSFGGMRTDTQYF	TGTGCCTGGTCCTTTGGCGGGATGAGGACAGATACGCAGTATTTT
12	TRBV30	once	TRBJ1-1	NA	CAWSIRVTEAFF	TGTGCCTGGAGTATACGAGTCACTGAAGCTTTCTTT
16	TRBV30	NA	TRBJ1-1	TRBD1	CAWSVWQGAGNTEAFF	TGTGCCTGGAGTGTGTGGCAGGGGGCGGGGAACACTGAAGCTTTCTTT
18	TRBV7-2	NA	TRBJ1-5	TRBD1	CASSNRDRAFYSNQPQHF	TGTGCCAGCAGCAACCGGGACAGGGCTTTCTATAGCAATCAGCCCCAGCATTTT
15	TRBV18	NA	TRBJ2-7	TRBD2	CASSFTSGGSYEQYF	TGTGCCAGCTCATTTACTAGCGGGGGCTCCTACGAGCAGTACTTC
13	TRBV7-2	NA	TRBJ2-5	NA	CASSLNPQETQYF	TGTGCCAGCAGCTTAAATCCACAAGAGACCCAGTACTTC
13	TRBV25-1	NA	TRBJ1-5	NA	CASSQDYNQPQHF	TGTGCCAGCAGCCAGGACTACAATCAGCCCCAGCATTTT
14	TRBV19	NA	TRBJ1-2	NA	CASSIAEVEGGYTF	TGTGCCAGTAGTATTGCTGAAGTAGAGGGTGGCTACACCTTC
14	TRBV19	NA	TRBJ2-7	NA	CASSRAQSSYEQYF	TGTGCCAGTAGTAGAGCGCAGAGCTCCTACGAGCAGTACTTC
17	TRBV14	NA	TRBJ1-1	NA	CASSQDAWTAMNTEAFF	TGTGCCAGCAGCCAAGATGCTTGGACAGCTATGAACACTGAAGCTTTCTTT
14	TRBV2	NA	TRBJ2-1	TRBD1	CASIEGQGGVGQFF	TGTGCCAGCATTGAGGGACAGGGTGGGGTTGGGCAGTTCTTC
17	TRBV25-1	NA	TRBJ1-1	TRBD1	CASSGSRQGSDGTEAFF	TGTGCCAGCAGTGGTTCCCGACAGGGTTCCGACGGCACTGAAGCTTTCTTT